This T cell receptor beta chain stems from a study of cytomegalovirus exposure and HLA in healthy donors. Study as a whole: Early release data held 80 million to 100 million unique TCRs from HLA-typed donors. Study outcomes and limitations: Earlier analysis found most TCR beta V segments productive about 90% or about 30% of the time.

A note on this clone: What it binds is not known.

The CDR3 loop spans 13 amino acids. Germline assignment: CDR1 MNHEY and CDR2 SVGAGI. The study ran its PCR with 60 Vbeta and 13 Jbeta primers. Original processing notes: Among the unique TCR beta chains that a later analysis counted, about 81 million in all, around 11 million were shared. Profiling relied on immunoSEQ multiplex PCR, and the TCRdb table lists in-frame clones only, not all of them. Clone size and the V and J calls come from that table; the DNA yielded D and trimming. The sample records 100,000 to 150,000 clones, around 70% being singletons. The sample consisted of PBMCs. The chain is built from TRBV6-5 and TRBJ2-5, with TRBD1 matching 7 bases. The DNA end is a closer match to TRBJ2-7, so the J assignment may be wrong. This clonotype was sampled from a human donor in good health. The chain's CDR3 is CASSSAGGREQYF. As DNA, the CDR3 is TGTGCCAGCAGTTCGGCAGGGGGTCGCGAGCAGTACTTC.